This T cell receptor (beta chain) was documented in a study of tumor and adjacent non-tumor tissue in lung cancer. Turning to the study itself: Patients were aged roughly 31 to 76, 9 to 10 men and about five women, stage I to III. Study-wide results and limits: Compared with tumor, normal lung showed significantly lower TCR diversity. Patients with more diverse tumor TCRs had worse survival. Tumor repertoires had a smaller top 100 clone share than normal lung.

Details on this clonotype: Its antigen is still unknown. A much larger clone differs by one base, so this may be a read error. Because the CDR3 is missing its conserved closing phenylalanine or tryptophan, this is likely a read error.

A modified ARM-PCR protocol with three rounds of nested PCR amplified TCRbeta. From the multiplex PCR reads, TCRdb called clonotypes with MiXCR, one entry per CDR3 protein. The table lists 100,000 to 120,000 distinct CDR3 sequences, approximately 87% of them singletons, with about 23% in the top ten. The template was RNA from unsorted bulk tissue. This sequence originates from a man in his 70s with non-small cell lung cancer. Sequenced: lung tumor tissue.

Here the CDR3 DNA reads TGTGCCAGCAGTTACCTGGGGGCGGCCACCACCGAGCAGTACTCC. Translated: CASSYLGAATTEQYS. This sequence joins TRBV6-5 and TRBJ2-7; D is possibly TRBD1 (6 bases). CDR1 MNHEY and CDR2 SVGAGI come from the germline V gene. Trimming removed 2 bases at V and 6 bases at J, with 17 bases between. CDR3 size: 15 residues.